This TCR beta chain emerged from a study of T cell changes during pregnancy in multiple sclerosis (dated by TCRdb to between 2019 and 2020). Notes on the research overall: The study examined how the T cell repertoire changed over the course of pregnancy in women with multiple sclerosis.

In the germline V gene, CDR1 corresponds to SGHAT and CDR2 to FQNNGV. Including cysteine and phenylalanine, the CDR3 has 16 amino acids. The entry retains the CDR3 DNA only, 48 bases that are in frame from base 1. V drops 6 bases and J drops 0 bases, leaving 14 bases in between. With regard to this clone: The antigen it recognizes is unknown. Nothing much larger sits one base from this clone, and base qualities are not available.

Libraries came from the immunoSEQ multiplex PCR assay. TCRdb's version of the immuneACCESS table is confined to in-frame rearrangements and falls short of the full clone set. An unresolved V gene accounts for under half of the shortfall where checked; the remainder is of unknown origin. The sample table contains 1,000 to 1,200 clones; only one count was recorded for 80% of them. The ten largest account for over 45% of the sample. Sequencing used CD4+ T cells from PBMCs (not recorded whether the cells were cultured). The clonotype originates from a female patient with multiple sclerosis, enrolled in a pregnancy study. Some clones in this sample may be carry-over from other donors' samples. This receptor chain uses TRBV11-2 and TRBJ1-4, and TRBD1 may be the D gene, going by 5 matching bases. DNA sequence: TGTGCCAGCAGTTGGGGCGACTTCGCAACTAATGAAAAACTGTTTTTT. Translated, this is CASSWGDFATNEKLFF.